This T cell receptor beta chain was profiled in a study of PD-1 blockade in mismatch repair-deficient tumors. Study-wide context: All were previously treated, progressing patients with over 9 mismatch repair-deficient cancer types. Study-wide points: Rapid post-treatment expansion, then contraction, generally preceding radiologic response, marked tumor-resident clones.

Method: immunoSEQ multiplex PCR; TCRdb's copy keeps in-frame clones and lacks some. The sample lists tens of thousands of clones, around 73% occurring once. Germline V gene data show CDR1 as LNHDA and CDR2 as SQIVND (reference sequence). CDR3 length: 16 residues. V was clipped by 7 bases and J by 3 bases; unmatched bases: 10. Of note for this clone: Its antigen is as yet unknown.

All patients were mismatch repair deficient, assessed by either PCR or immunohistochemistry. TCRs were sequenced from a few patients responding to pembrolizumab. The sequencing here drew on peripheral blood, taken 2 weeks after starting pembrolizumab. The chain links TRBV19 to TRBJ1-2, with TRBD1 matching 11 bases. This clonotype was sampled from an adult with mismatch repair-deficient cancer. Here the CDR3 DNA reads TGTGCCAGTACCACTACGGGGACAGGGGGACACTATGGCTACACCTTC. Its translation: CASTTTGTGGHYGYTF.